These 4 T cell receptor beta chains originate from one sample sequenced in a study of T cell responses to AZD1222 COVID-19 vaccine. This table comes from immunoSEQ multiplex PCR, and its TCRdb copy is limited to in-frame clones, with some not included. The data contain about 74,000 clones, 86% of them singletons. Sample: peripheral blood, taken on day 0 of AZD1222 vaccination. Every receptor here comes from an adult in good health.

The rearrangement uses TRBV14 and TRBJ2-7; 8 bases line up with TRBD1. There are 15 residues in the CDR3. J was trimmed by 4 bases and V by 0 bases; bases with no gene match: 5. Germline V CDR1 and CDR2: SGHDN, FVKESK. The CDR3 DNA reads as TGTGCCAGCAGCCAAGATAACAGGGGGGTATACGAGCAGTACTTC. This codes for CASSQDNRGVYEQYF.

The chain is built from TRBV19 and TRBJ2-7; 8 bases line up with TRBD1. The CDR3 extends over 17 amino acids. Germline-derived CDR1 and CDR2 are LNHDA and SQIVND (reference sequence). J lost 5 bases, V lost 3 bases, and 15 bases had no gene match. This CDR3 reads CASSILTSRGRLDEQYF. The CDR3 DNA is TGTGCCAGTAGTATTTTGACCTCCAGGGGGCGCTTGGACGAGCAGTACTTC.

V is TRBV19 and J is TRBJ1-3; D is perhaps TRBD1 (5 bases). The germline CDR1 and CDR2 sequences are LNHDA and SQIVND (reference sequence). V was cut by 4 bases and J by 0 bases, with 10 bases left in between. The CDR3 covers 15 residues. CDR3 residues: CASSRTGTSGNTIYF. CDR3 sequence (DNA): TGTGCCAGTAGTAGAACCGGGACCTCTGGAAACACCATATATTTT. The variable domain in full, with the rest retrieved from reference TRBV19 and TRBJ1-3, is DGGITQSPKYLFRKEGQNVTLSCEQNLNHDAMYWYRQDPGQGLRLIYYSQIVNDFQKGDIAEGYSVSREKKESFPLTVTSAQKNPTAFYLCASSRTGTSGNTIYFGEGSWLTVV.

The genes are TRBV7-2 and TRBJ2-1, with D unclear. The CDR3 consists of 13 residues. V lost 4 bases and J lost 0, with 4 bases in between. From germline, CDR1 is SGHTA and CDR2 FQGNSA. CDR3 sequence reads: CASSSSSYNEQFF. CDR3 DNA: TGTGCCAGCAGCTCCTCCTCCTACAATGAGCAGTTCTTC.